These T cell receptor beta chains were read from a single sample in a study of blood T cells in healthy people across ages. A single record per CDR3 protein comes from TCRdb applying MiXCR to the 5' RACE reads. The profile shows roughly 1.6 million distinct CDR3 sequences, almost 35% of them singletons. Sample: blood. These receptor sequences come from a woman aged 30 to 39 in good health. Each CDR3 is given with its conserved first and last residue. The order of the fields is D gene, J gene, V gene, clone size, CDR3 protein, CDR3 DNA. The D gene is left open where the match is weak. Not all rows give a size; the values are once, few, many and, for expanded clones, a class.

D: TRBD2; J: TRBJ2-1; V: TRBV6-1; size: NA; CDR3: CASSGWTSGARSYNEQFF; DNA: TGTGCCAGCAGTGGCTGGACTAGCGGGGCCCGCTCCTACAATGAGCAGTTCTTC
D: NA; J: TRBJ2-7; V: TRBV5-1; size: NA; CDR3: CASSFGGSTYEQYF; DNA: TGCGCCAGCAGCTTTGGGGGGTCCACCTACGAGCAGTACTTC
D: TRBD2; J: TRBJ2-1; V: TRBV27; size: few; CDR3: CASSVLASRNEQFF; DNA: TGTGCCAGCAGTGTACTAGCGTCGAGGAATGAGCAGTTCTTC
D: NA; J: TRBJ1-1; V: TRBV6-5; size: few; CDR3: CASSQQGPTEAFF; DNA: TGTGCCAGCAGTCAACAGGGACCTACTGAAGCTTTCTTT
D: NA; J: TRBJ2-5; V: TRBV5-1; size: few; CDR3: CASSSPIAWIQETQYF; DNA: TGCGCCAGCAGCTCCCCCATCGCCTGGATTCAAGAGACCCAGTACTTC
D: TRBD2; J: TRBJ2-1; V: TRBV9; size: NA; CDR3: CASSARRIGSGSPNEQFF; DNA: TGTGCCAGCAGCGCCCGCCGGATAGGTAGCGGGAGTCCCAATGAGCAGTTCTTC
D: NA; J: TRBJ1-1; V: TRBV7-3; size: NA; CDR3: CASSLTVDTEAFF; DNA: TGTGCCAGCAGCTTAACGGTGGACACTGAAGCTTTCTTT
D: TRBD1; J: TRBJ2-1; V: TRBV12-3/TRBV12-4; size: few; CDR3: CASTSTGTSSYNEQFF; DNA: TGTGCCAGCACCTCGACAGGGACCAGCTCCTACAATGAGCAGTTCTTC
D: TRBD2; J: TRBJ2-7; V: TRBV4-2; size: NA; CDR3: CASSQETSGSSYEQYF; DNA: TGTGCCAGCAGCCAGGAGACTAGCGGGAGCTCCTACGAGCAGTACTTC
D: TRBD1; J: TRBJ1-2; V: TRBV27; size: NA; CDR3: CASRIGTAYGYTF; DNA: TGTGCCAGCAGAATAGGGACAGCGTACGGCTACACCTTC
D: NA; J: TRBJ2-7; V: TRBV7-9; size: NA; CDR3: CASSLKGSEQYF; DNA: TGTGCCAGCAGCTTAAAAGGGAGCGAGCAGTACTTC
D: NA; J: TRBJ1-2; V: TRBV28; size: once; CDR3: CAGSNGQSYGYTF; DNA: TGTGCCGGCAGCAACGGACAATCCTATGGCTACACCTTC
D: NA; J: TRBJ2-1; V: TRBV6-5; size: NA; CDR3: CASTETSVPGPWFF; DNA: TGTGCCAGCACAGAGACTAGTGTACCGGGACCGTGGTTCTTC
D: TRBD1; J: TRBJ2-1; V: TRBV10-3; size: few; CDR3: CAISTGTGGGGEQFF; DNA: TGTGCCATCAGTACCGGGACAGGGGGAGGGGGTGAGCAGTTCTTC
D: NA; J: TRBJ1-1; V: TRBV20-1; size: NA; CDR3: CRALGGTEAFF; DNA: TGCAGGGCCTTGGGGGGTACTGAAGCTTTCTTT
D: NA; J: TRBJ2-7; V: TRBV20-1; size: few; CDR3: CSASPGGDEQYF; DNA: TGCAGTGCTAGCCCCGGTGGGGACGAGCAGTACTTC
D: TRBD2; J: TRBJ2-5; V: TRBV7-9; size: few; CDR3: CASSDIGTSLSYQETQYF; DNA: TGTGCCAGCAGCGACATTGGGACTAGCTTATCGTACCAAGAGACCCAGTACTTC
D: NA; J: TRBJ2-7; V: TRBV29-1; size: many; CDR3: CSVDADSSPYEQYF; DNA: TGCAGCGTTGACGCCGACAGCTCACCCTACGAGCAGTACTTC
D: NA; J: TRBJ1-1; V: TRBV30; size: NA; CDR3: CAWRGGMNTEAFF; DNA: TGTGCCTGGAGGGGGGGAATGAACACTGAAGCTTTCTTT
D: NA; J: TRBJ2-7; V: TRBV7-2; size: NA; CDR3: CASSLGGGHFYEQYF; DNA: TGTGCCAGCAGCTTAGGTGGGGGTCATTTCTACGAGCAGTACTTC
D: TRBD2; J: TRBJ2-1; V: TRBV4-1; size: once; CDR3: CASSHPGAGGFYEQFF; DNA: TGCGCCAGCAGCCACCCGGGAGCGGGGGGGTTCTATGAGCAGTTCTTC
D: TRBD2; J: TRBJ2-1; V: TRBV7-9; size: few; CDR3: CASSLKRESYNEQFF; DNA: TGTGCCAGCAGCTTAAAGCGGGAGTCCTACAATGAGCAGTTCTTC